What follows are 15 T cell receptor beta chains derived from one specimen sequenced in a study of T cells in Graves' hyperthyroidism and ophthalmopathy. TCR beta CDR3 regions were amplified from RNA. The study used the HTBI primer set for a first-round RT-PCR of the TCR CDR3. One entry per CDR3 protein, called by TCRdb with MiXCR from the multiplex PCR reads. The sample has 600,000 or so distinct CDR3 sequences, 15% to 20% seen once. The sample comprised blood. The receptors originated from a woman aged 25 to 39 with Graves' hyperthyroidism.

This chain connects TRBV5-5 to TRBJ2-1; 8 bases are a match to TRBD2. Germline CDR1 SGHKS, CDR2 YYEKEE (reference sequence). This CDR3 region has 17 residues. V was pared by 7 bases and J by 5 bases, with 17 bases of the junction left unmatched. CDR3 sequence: CASRLTSAGGGNNEQFF. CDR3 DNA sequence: TGTGCCAGCCGCCTGACTAGCGCGGGAGGAGGTAACAATGAGCAGTTCTTC.

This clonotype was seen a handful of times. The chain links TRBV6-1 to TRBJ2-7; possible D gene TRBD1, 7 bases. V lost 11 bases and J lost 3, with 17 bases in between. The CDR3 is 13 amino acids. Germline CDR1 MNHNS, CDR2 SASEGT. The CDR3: CAGARQGGYEQYF. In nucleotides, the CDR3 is TGTGCCGGAGCTCGACAGGGAGGCTACGAGCAGTACTTC.

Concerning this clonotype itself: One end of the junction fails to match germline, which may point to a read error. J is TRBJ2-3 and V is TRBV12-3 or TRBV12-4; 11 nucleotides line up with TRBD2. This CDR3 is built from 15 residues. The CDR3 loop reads CASSYGTSGTYTQYF. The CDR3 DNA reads TGTGCCAGCAGTTACGGGACTAGCGGCACATATACGCAGTATTTT.

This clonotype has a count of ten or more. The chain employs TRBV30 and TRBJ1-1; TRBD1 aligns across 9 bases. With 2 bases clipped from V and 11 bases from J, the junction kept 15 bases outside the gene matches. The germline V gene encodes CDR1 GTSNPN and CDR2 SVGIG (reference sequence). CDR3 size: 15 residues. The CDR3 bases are TGTGCCTGGAGTTCGGACGTCGACAGGGGGATTAGCGCTTTCTTT. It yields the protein CAWSSDVDRGISAFF.

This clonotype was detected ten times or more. CDR3 DNA: TGTGCCAGCAGCTCAACCAAACAGGGGGCGGGTTACAATGAGCAGTTCTTC. Encoded protein: CASSSTKQGAGYNEQFF. This chain links TRBV7-9 with TRBJ2-1; 9 nucleotides line up with TRBD1. This CDR3 has 17 amino acids. The germline V gene encodes CDR1 SEHNR and CDR2 FQNEAQ (reference sequence). Trimming removed 4 bases from V and 4 bases from J; junction bases left unmatched: 11. Supplemented by reference TRBV7-9 and TRBJ2-1, the full variable domain reads DTGVSQNPRHKITKRGQNVTFRCDPISEHNRLYWYRQTLGQGPEFLTYFQNEAQLEKSRLLSDRFSAERPKGSFSTLEIQRTEQGDSAMYLCASSSTKQGAGYNEQFFGPGTRLTVL.

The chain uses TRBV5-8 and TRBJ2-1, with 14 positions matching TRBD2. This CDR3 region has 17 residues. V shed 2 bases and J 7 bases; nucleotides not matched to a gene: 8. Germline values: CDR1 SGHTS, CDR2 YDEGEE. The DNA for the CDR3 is TGTGCCAGCAGCTTAGGGACTAGCGGGAGTCTCTTGAATGAGCAGTTCTTC. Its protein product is CASSLGTSGSLLNEQFF.

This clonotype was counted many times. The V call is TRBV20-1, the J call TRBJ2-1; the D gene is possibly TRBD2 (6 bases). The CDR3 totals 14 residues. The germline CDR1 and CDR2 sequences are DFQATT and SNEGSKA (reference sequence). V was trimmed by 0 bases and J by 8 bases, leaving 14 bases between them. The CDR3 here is CSARDRGAAYEQFF. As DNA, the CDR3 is TGCAGTGCTAGAGATCGCGGGGCGGCGTATGAGCAGTTCTTC.

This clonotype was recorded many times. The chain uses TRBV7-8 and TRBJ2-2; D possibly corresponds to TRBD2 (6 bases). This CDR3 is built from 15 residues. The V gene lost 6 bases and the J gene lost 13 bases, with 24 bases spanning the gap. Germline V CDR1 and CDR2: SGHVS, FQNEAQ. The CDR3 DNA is TGTGCCAGCAGTACCAGGGAACTAGCCCACAAGGTGCTGTTTTTT. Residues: CASSTRELAHKVLFF.

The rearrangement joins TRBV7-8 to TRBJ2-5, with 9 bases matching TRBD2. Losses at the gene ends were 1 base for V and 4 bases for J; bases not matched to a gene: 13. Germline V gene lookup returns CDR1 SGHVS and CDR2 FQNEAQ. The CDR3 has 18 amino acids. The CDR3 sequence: CASSLGGLSGSLTETQYF. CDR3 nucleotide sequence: TGTGCCAGCAGCTTAGGGGGTCTTAGCGGGAGTCTGACAGAGACCCAGTACTTC.

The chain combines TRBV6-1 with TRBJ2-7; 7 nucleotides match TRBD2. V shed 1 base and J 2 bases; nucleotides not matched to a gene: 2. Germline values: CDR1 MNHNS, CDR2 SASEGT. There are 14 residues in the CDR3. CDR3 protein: CASSEVGGTYEQYF. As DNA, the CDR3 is TGTGCCAGCAGTGAAGTGGGGGGGACCTACGAGCAGTACTTC.

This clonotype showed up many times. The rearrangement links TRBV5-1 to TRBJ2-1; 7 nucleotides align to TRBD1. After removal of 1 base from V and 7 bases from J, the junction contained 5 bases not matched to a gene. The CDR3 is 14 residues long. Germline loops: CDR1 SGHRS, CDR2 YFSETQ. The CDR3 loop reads CASSLSTGMNEQFF. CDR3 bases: TGCGCCAGCAGCTTGTCGACAGGGATGAATGAGCAGTTCTTC.

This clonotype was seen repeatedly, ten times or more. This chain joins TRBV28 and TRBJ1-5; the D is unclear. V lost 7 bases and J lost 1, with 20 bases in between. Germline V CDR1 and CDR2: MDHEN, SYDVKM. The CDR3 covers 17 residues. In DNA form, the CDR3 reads TGTGCCAGCACCCCTTCCGGGTTAGTGGCGAGCAATCAGCCCCAGCATTTT. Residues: CASTPSGLVASNQPQHF.

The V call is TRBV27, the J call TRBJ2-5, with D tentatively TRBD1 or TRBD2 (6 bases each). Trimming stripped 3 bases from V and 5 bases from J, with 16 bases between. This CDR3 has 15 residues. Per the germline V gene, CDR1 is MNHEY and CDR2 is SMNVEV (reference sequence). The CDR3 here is CASSLVTGAVETQYF. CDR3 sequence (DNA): TGTGCCAGCAGTTTGGTAACGGGGGCAGTGGAGACCCAGTACTTC.

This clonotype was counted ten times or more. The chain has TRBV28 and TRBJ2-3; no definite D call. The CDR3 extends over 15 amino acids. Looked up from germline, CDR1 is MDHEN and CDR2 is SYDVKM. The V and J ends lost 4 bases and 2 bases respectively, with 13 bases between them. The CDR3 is CASSYGNQYTDTQYF. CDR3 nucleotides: TGTGCCAGCAGTTATGGGAACCAATACACAGATACGCAGTATTTT.

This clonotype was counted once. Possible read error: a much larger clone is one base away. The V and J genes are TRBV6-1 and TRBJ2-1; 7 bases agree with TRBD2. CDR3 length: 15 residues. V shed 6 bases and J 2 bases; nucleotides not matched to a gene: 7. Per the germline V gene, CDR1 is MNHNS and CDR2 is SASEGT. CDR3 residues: CASRQPSGTYNEQFF. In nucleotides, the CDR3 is TGTGCCAGCAGACAGCCTAGCGGTACCTACAATGAGCAGTTCTTC.